This T cell receptor beta chain originates from a study of naive and memory T cell subsets. The beta constant-region primer was an equimolar mix of two oligonucleotides covering TRBC1 and TRBC2. The ligated cDNA underwent four PCR rounds using SP2 and nested alpha and beta constant-region primers. Via MiXCR, TCRdb re-called the UMI-ligation and nested PCR reads, giving one row per CDR3 protein. The repertoire holds tens of thousands of distinct CDR3 sequences, with 9% as singletons. This clonotype showed up many times. Its antigen is not known. Overall study results and limits: From naive to CM, EM and EMRA, diversity decreased and Gini increased.

Sequencing used naive CD8+ T cells from blood. The TCR was taken from a human donor in good health.

CDR3 nucleotides: TGTGCCAGCAGCCCCCTTTCGTGGGGTGAGCAGTTCTTC. Protein product: CASSPLSWGEQFF. The chain joins TRBV13 to TRBJ2-1; D is undetermined. The CDR3 runs to 13 residues. V lost 5 bases and J lost 9, with 14 bases in between. The germline gives CDR1 PRHDT, CDR2 FYEKMQ (reference sequence).